One and the same sample provided the 30 T cell receptor beta chains below, sequenced in a study of blood T cell repertoires in COVID-19 (dated by TCRdb to 2018 to 2021). Libraries were prepared through the immunoSEQ multiplex PCR assay. TCRdb carries this immuneACCESS record with in-frame sequences only. Its versions omit some clonotypes, under half of them owing to an unresolved V gene in the studies checked, with the rest unexplained. Here the sample has 45,000 to 55,000 clones; approximately 81% occur a single time. The ten most abundant clones make up 2.6% of the sample. Sample: peripheral blood. These TCRs come from a man between 45 and 60 years old with acute or convalescent COVID-19.

The chain is built from TRBV6-2 or TRBV6-3 and TRBJ1-1; D might be TRBD1 (5 bases). The germline V and J ends were trimmed by 6 bases and 11 bases, with 16 bases remaining between them. CDR1 is MNHEY, CDR2 SVGEGT, per germline. The CDR3 is 12 amino acids. The CDR3 sequence: CASSLGLLEAFF. CDR3 sequence (DNA): TGTGCCAGCAGCCTGGGACTCCTGGAGGCTTTCTTT.

The DNA for the CDR3 is TGTGCCACCAGTGATCAGGGATCCGGGGAGCTGTTTTTT. It encodes CATSDQGSGELFF. J is TRBJ2-2 and V is TRBV24-1, with a tentative D call TRBD1 (5 bases). Looked up from germline, CDR1 is KGHDR and CDR2 is SFDVKD. The CDR3 consists of 13 residues. The ends were cut back, 3 bases at V and 6 bases at J, with 7 bases in the middle.

This clone was counted once. The DNA of the CDR3 is TGTGCCAGCAGCCCTACCGGGAGTAGGGATCAGCCCCAGCATTTT. As protein: CASSPTGSRDQPQHF. J is TRBJ1-5 and V is TRBV9; D uncertain. The CDR3 spans 15 residues. Germline loops: CDR1 SGDLS, CDR2 YYNGEE. V dropped 4 bases and J dropped 5 bases, with 16 bases sitting between them.

The chain employs TRBV5-4 and TRBJ2-1, with 9 positions matching TRBD2. After removal of 0 bases from V and 2 bases from J, the junction contained 9 bases not matched to a gene. This CDR3 spans 18 amino acids. Germline V CDR1 and CDR2: SGHNT, YYREEE (reference sequence). The CDR3 DNA follows: TGTGCCAGCAGCTTGGTTCCAGGACTAGCGCTAACCTACAATGAGCAGTTCTTC. This translates into CASSLVPGLALTYNEQFF.

The rearrangement uses TRBV5-1 and TRBJ2-7; 9 bases are a match to TRBD1. The CDR3 runs 15 residues. The germline V gene encodes CDR1 SGHRS and CDR2 YFSETQ. The ends lost 4 bases at V and 3 bases at J; junction bases unmatched: 8. This chain's CDR3 is CASSDPGTGLYEQYF. The DNA for the CDR3 is TGCGCCAGCAGCGACCCCGGGACAGGGCTCTACGAGCAGTACTTC.

V gene TRBV28 combines with J gene TRBJ2-1; tentative D call: TRBD2 (7 bases). The CDR3 sequence is 15 residues long. The V end was cut by 7 bases, the J end by 5 bases, with 18 bases between. CDR1 and CDR2 from the germline V gene are MDHEN and SYDVKM. This CDR3 is CASTVGASGNNEQFF. CDR3 nucleotides: TGTGCCAGCACCGTGGGGGCTAGCGGTAACAATGAGCAGTTCTTC. The entire variable domain, with the rest obtained from reference TRBV28 and TRBJ2-1, is as follows: DVKVTQSSRYLVKRTGEKVFLECVQDMDHENMFWYRQDPGLGLRLIYFSYDVKMKEKGDIPEGYSVSREKKERFSLILESASTNQTSMYLCASTVGASGNNEQFFGPGTRLTVL.

This chain links TRBV12-3 or TRBV12-4 with TRBJ2-7; a weak D match, TRBD1 (6 bases). The germline V and J ends were trimmed by 6 bases and 3 bases, with 12 bases remaining between them. This CDR3 has 13 amino acids. The CDR3 loop is CASRSQGNYEQYF. The CDR3 region has the DNA TGTGCCAGCAGAAGTCAGGGGAACTACGAGCAGTACTTC.

The rearrangement joins TRBV19 to TRBJ1-1; D is unclear. V lost 6 bases, J lost 1 base, and 3 bases lay in between. The CDR3 loop spans 11 amino acids. In germline, CDR1 is LNHDA, CDR2 SQIVND (reference sequence). The DNA for the CDR3 is TGTGCCAGTAGCTCGAACACTGAAGCTTTCTTT. This encodes CASSSNTEAFF.

The rearrangement uses TRBV10-3 and TRBJ2-7; 9 bases align to TRBD1. This CDR3 spans 12 amino acids. V gave up 8 bases and J gave up 5 bases; unmatched junction bases: 4. Germline V gene lookup returns CDR1 ENHRY and CDR2 SYGVKD. The DNA for the CDR3 is TGTGCCATCGCACAGGGGGCGGACGAGCAGTACTTC. Protein product: CAIAQGADEQYF.

The V gene is TRBV2, the J gene TRBJ1-5, with D unresolved. The V and J ends lost 8 bases and 0 bases respectively, with 8 bases between them. CDR1 and CDR2 from the germline V gene are SNHLY and FYNNEI. This CDR3 spans 13 amino acids. CDR3 residues: CASLGISNQPQHF. The CDR3, as DNA: TGTGCCAGCCTCGGGATTAGCAATCAGCCCCAGCATTTT.

This CDR3 reads CASSPEGQGSGYTF. The CDR3 nucleotides are TGTGCCAGTAGCCCCGAGGGACAGGGCTCCGGCTACACCTTC. This chain joins TRBV19 and TRBJ1-2; 9 bases map to TRBD1. Germline CDR1 LNHDA, CDR2 SQIVND (reference sequence). This CDR3 spans 14 amino acids. V lost 6 bases, J lost 8 bases, and 10 bases stayed unmatched.

The chain has TRBV27 and TRBJ1-2; 7 bases align to TRBD1. Germline V gene data show CDR1 as MNHEY and CDR2 as SMNVEV (reference sequence). Trimming took 6 bases from V and 0 from J; bases not matched to a gene: 4. The CDR3 has 14 amino acids. CDR3 sequence (DNA): TGTGCCAGCAGACCGGGACAGTCTAACTATGGCTACACCTTC. It translates to CASRPGQSNYGYTF.

The chain recombines TRBV4-2 with TRBJ2-3; 13 nucleotides match TRBD2. J was trimmed by 2 bases and V by 2 bases; bases with no gene match: 10. CDR1 is LGHNA and CDR2 is YNFKEQ in the germline V gene. The CDR3 has 19 residues. The CDR3 coding sequence is TGTGCCAGCAGCCAAAGACTAGCGGGGGGCCTGGGAGTCACAGATACGCAGTATTTT. Translated, it gives CASSQRLAGGLGVTDTQYF.

This clone was found once. The chain couples TRBV13 to TRBJ1-4; D uncertain. Germline lookup yields CDR1 PRHDT and CDR2 FYEKMQ (reference sequence). Trimming pared 5 bases from V and 8 bases from J, leaving 9 bases between. The CDR3 runs to 12 residues. CDR3 DNA: TGTGCCAGCAGCCGCCCTAGAGAAAAACTGTTTTTT. It codes for CASSRPREKLFF.

J is TRBJ1-1 and V is TRBV7-8, with a tentative D call TRBD1 (6 bases). The germline V and J ends were trimmed by 5 bases and 7 bases, with 11 bases remaining between them. Per germline, CDR1 SGHVS and CDR2 FQNEAQ. The CDR3 totals 12 residues. The CDR3 reads CASSHTGNEAFF. CDR3 nucleotide sequence: TGTGCCAGCAGCCATACAGGGAATGAAGCTTTCTTT.

Worth noting for this clone: Germline is not matched at one junction end, which may reflect a read error. The chain couples TRBV7-3 to TRBJ1-1; unclear D gene. The CDR3 runs 14 residues. From germline, CDR1 is SGHTA and CDR2 FQGTGA. CDR3 residues: CASSLTAWNTEAFF. The CDR3 DNA sequence: TGTGCCAGCAGCCTAACAGCCTGGAACACTGAAGCTTTCTTT.

The rearrangement joins TRBV7-8 to TRBJ1-5; 9 bases agree with TRBD1. This CDR3 comprises 16 residues. The germline V gene has CDR1 SGHVS and CDR2 FQNEAQ. The junction had 6 bases not matched to a gene; V was cut back by 4 bases and J by 2 bases. The CDR3 nucleotides are TGTGCCAGCAGCTCCTACAGGGGGCGCGGCAATCAGCCCCAGCATTTT. Amino acids: CASSSYRGRGNQPQHF. The full variable domain, with the rest looked up from reference TRBV7-8 and TRBJ1-5, is GAGVSQSPRYKVAKRGQDVALRCDPISGHVSLFWYQQALGQGPEFLTYFQNEAQLDKSGLPSDRFFAERPEGSVSTLKIQRTQQEDSAVYLCASSSYRGRGNQPQHFGDGTRLSIL.

Judged by abundance, this clone is medium-sized. The chain carries TRBV12-1 and TRBJ1-1; the D call of TRBD1 is as the table states it, not checked on the DNA. TRBV12-1 is noted as a pseudogene. This CDR3 spans 14 amino acids. The CDR3 sequence: CASSLDRGNTEAFF. The CDR3 coding sequence is TGTGCCAGCAGCCTAGACAGGGGGAACACTGAAGCTTTCTTT.

This clone was recorded once. The V and J genes are TRBV7-2 and TRBJ2-7; a possible D gene is TRBD1 (5 bases). The germline V gene has CDR1 SGHTA and CDR2 FQGNSA. V lost 6 bases and J lost 2, with 17 bases in between. The CDR3 totals 15 residues. The CDR3 nucleotides are TGTGCCAGCAGGGTGGCGTTAGACAGTGCCTACGAGCAGTACTTC. This codes for CASRVALDSAYEQYF.

The chain employs TRBV5-1 and TRBJ2-1, with D uncertain. Germline values: CDR1 SGHRS, CDR2 YFSETQ. CDR3 length: 14 amino acids. Deletions cut 3 bases from V and 9 bases from J, with 16 bases between. CDR3 sequence (DNA): TGCGCCAGCAGCTCCATTGGGCGTCGAAGTGAGCAGTTCTTC. Translating gives CASSSIGRRSEQFF.

Turning to this clone: Other DNA sequences in the sample encode the same CDR3. The V call is TRBV12-3 or TRBV12-4, the J call TRBJ2-1; D is uncertain. The CDR3 extends over 11 amino acids. V was cut by 4 bases and J by 4 bases, with 2 bases left in between. CDR3 bases: TGTGCCAGCAGTTCATACAATGAGCAGTTCTTC. Translating gives CASSSYNEQFF.

The V call is TRBV2, the J call TRBJ2-3; unclear D gene. This CDR3 contains 15 residues. CDR1 is SNHLY, CDR2 FYNNEI, per germline. V shed 6 bases and J shed 0 bases, with 13 bases lying between them. The CDR3 protein is CASRETDFSTDTQYF. CDR3 sequence (DNA): TGTGCCAGCAGAGAAACAGATTTTAGCACAGATACGCAGTATTTT. The full variable domain, in which reference TRBV2 and TRBJ2-3 provide the parts outside the CDR3, is EPEVTQTPSHQVTQMGQEVILRCVPISNHLYFYWYRQILGQKVEFLVSFYNNEISEKSEIFDDQFSVERPDGSNFTLKIRSTKLEDSAMYFCASRETDFSTDTQYFGPGTRLTVL.

The chain recombines TRBV5-6 with TRBJ1-1, with TRBD1 matching 7 bases. The CDR3 has 12 residues. The germline V gene has CDR1 SGHDT and CDR2 YYEEEE. V trimming: 1 base; J trimming: 9 bases; junction bases outside the gene matches: 3. CDR3 amino acids: CASSLSTGKAFF. The DNA for the CDR3 is TGTGCCAGCAGCTTGTCGACAGGGAAAGCTTTCTTT.

This clone was picked up a small number of times. The rearrangement joins TRBV2 to TRBJ2-5; 9 bases are a match to TRBD2. Germline values: CDR1 SNHLY, CDR2 FYNNEI. The junction had 9 bases not matched to a gene; V was cut back by 7 bases and J by 3 bases. CDR3 length: 15 residues. The CDR3 nucleotides are TGTGCCAGCATCTTGGCGGCGGGGGGGAAAGAGACCCAGTACTTC. Translating gives CASILAAGGKETQYF.

V usage is TRBV9 and J usage is TRBJ1-3, with 7 bases identical to TRBD1. V was clipped by 0 bases and J by 8 bases; unmatched bases: 11. CDR3 length: 16 amino acids. CDR1 SGDLS and CDR2 YYNGEE come from the germline V gene. In DNA form, the CDR3 reads TGTGCCAGCAGCGTAGTGCAGGGGGAACTTGGTGACACCATATATTTT. Its translation: CASSVVQGELGDTIYF.

The chain uses TRBV12-3 or TRBV12-4 and TRBJ1-4; possible D gene TRBD1, 6 bases. The CDR3 extends over 12 amino acids. V lost 6 bases and J 7 bases, leaving 9 bases between the germline ends. CDR3 in DNA: TGTGCCAGCAGGGAGACAGGTGAAAAACTGTTTTTT. Translated, it gives CASRETGEKLFF.

This rearrangement joins TRBV11-2 to TRBJ1-1; 7 bases are shared with TRBD1. The CDR3 extends over 16 amino acids. In germline, CDR1 is SGHAT, CDR2 FQNNGV. V trimming: 5 bases; J trimming: 4 bases; junction bases outside the gene matches: 13. CDR3 coding DNA: TGTGCCAGCAGCCCGGGACAGACGAGGGGGACCACTGAAGCTTTCTTT. Translated: CASSPGQTRGTTEAFF.

The rearrangement links TRBV18 to TRBJ2-7; TRBD1 aligns across 7 bases. V trimming: 4 bases; J trimming: 3 bases; junction bases outside the gene matches: 9. The CDR3 is 15 residues long. The germline gives CDR1 KGHSH, CDR2 LQKENI. The CDR3 DNA reads TGTGCCAGCTCACATAAACGACAGGGCAACTACGAGCAGTACTTC. Encoded protein: CASSHKRQGNYEQYF.

This clone has a single count. The genes are TRBV19 and TRBJ2-5; D gene unclear. V lost 5 bases and J 1 base, leaving 11 bases between the germline ends. Germline loops: CDR1 LNHDA, CDR2 SQIVND (reference sequence). The CDR3 totals 14 residues. DNA for the CDR3: TGTGCCAGTAGTTTCTGGCCAGGCCAAGAGACCCAGTACTTC. Translated: CASSFWPGQETQYF.

V is TRBV10-3 and J is TRBJ2-7; possibly TRBD1 for D (5 bases). V dropped 11 bases and J dropped 2 bases, with 19 bases sitting between them. The CDR3 extends over 14 amino acids. CDR1 is ENHRY and CDR2 is SYGVKD in the germline V gene. This CDR3 is CAAKGAEGAYEQYF. CDR3 sequence (DNA): TGTGCCGCCAAGGGCGCAGAAGGGGCCTACGAGCAGTACTTC.